The T cell receptor (beta chain) described here comes from a study of cytomegalovirus exposure and HLA in healthy donors. Findings of the study overall: In a later analysis, productive TCRs from donors in an Asian-associated ancestry cluster reportedly carried fewer N-insertions than the cohort mean. Some V segments, including TRBV6-2 and TRBV6-3, were excluded as indistinguishable. For most TCR sequences rarity was the rule, although some public TCRs occurred in many donors.

Trimming took 2 bases from V and 5 from J; bases not matched to a gene: 11. Germline V gene data show CDR1 as KGHSH and CDR2 as LQKENI. CDR3 length: 16 residues. Primers: 60 Vbeta forward and 13 Jbeta reverse. TCRdb's copy holds only in-frame clones and misses some; the assay was immunoSEQ multiplex PCR. The data contain some 130,000 clones, about 80% of them singletons. Concerning this clone itself: Its antigen remains unidentified.

What was sequenced was PBMCs. The TCR was taken from a man aged 30-40 years in good health and CMV-seronegative. The chain combines TRBV18 with TRBJ2-7; 8 positions match TRBD1. The CDR3 here is CASSPATGGFIHEQYF. CDR3 coding DNA: TGTGCCAGCTCACCAGCAACAGGGGGTTTTATCCACGAGCAGTACTTC.